The 16 T cell receptor beta chains presented below share a single source sample, sequenced in a study of cytomegalovirus exposure and HLA in healthy donors. Primers for the PCR totalled 60 Vbeta and 13 Jbeta. Repertoires were generated with immunoSEQ multiplex PCR, while TCRdb's copy carries only in-frame clones and drops some. The sample carries 93,000 or so clones, around 77% recorded once. Sequencing was carried out using PBMCs. These TCRs come from a man between 45 and 60 years old in good health and CMV-seropositive.

The chain carries TRBV15 and TRBJ2-5; D is ambiguous. The J call may be mistaken, given a closer DNA end match to TRBJ2-7. This CDR3 comprises 14 residues. The germline CDR1 and CDR2 sequences are LNHNV and YYDKDF (reference sequence). CDR3 coding DNA: TGTGCCACCAGCAGAGGGGCGTCCACCTACGAGCAGTACTTC. This sequence encodes CATSRGASTYEQYF.

This clone came up a few times. The chain employs TRBV9 and TRBJ1-1; D possibly corresponds to TRBD1 (6 bases). The CDR3 loop spans 13 amino acids. The ends were cut back, 7 bases at V and 0 bases at J, with 10 bases in the middle. Germline-derived CDR1 and CDR2 are SGDLS and YYNGEE. The CDR3 region is CASGTGLNTEAFF. The DNA for the CDR3 is TGTGCCAGCGGAACAGGGTTGAACACTGAAGCTTTCTTT.

The chain recombines TRBV7-8 with TRBJ2-7; D gene unclear. The CDR3 extends over 12 amino acids. Germline V gene lookup returns CDR1 SGHVS and CDR2 FQNEAQ. V lost 5 bases and J 6 bases, leaving 11 bases between the germline ends. CDR3 sequence: CASSRSGGEQYF. In DNA, the CDR3 is TGTGCCAGCAGCCGCTCGGGTGGCGAGCAGTACTTC.

The CDR3 here is CASSIFNEQFF. In DNA, the CDR3 is TGTGCCAGTAGTATCTTCAATGAGCAGTTCTTC. The V call is TRBV19, the J call TRBJ2-1, with unresolved D. The V gene's germline CDR1 is LNHDA and CDR2 SQIVND (reference sequence). Trimming shortened V by 3 bases and J by 6 bases, and 3 bases separated the two germline ends. This CDR3 has 11 amino acids.

This chain joins TRBV18 and TRBJ1-2, with a possible D match to TRBD1 (6 bases). Germline CDR1 reads KGHSH; CDR2 reads LQKENI. This CDR3 comprises 16 residues. The ends were cut back, 1 base at V and 3 bases at J, with 15 bases in the middle. For the CDR3, the DNA is TGTGCCAGCTCACCACAATATGAAGGGGGAGACTATGGCTACACCTTC. This gives the protein CASSPQYEGGDYGYTF.

V usage is TRBV5-1 and J usage is TRBJ2-5, with 13 bases lining up with TRBD2. The CDR3 totals 16 residues. With 3 bases clipped from V and 4 bases from J, the junction kept 6 bases outside the gene matches. Germline V lookup: CDR1 SGHRS, CDR2 YFSETQ. The DNA of the CDR3 is TGCGCCAGCAGCTCCCCGGGACTAGCGGGAATAGAGACCCAGTACTTC. Encoded protein: CASSSPGLAGIETQYF.

The chain joins TRBV7-9 to TRBJ1-3, with D unresolved. V shed 5 bases and J shed 1 base, with 3 bases lying between them. The CDR3 runs to 12 residues. Germline V gene data show CDR1 as SEHNR and CDR2 as FQNEAQ (reference sequence). The CDR3 bases are TGTGCCAGCAGCCCATCTGGAAACACCATATATTTT. Translating it yields CASSPSGNTIYF.

This clone has a handful of counts. This chain links TRBV28 with TRBJ1-2; D gene unclear. Trimming removed 5 bases from V and 6 bases from J, with 16 bases in between. CDR1 and CDR2 (germline): MDHEN, SYDVKM. This CDR3 is built from 14 residues. The CDR3 sequence is CASSPPRRDHGYTF. The CDR3 DNA is TGTGCCAGCAGTCCCCCCCGGAGGGATCATGGCTACACCTTC.

This clone has only one observation. The chain combines TRBV5-1 with TRBJ1-3; TRBD1 is a possible D gene (5 bases). Trimming stripped 0 bases from V and 0 bases from J, with 7 bases between. The CDR3 is 15 residues long. Germline V gene data show CDR1 as SGHRS and CDR2 as YFSETQ. The CDR3 sequence: CASSLGGYSGNTIYF. The CDR3 DNA sequence: TGCGCCAGCAGCTTGGGGGGCTACTCTGGAAACACCATATATTTT.

V usage is TRBV28 and J usage is TRBJ2-4; 10 bases map to TRBD2. This CDR3 has 14 amino acids. Trimming took 7 bases from V and 9 from J; bases not matched to a gene: 9. Germline CDR1 MDHEN, CDR2 SYDVKM. The CDR3 loop is CASKLTGLASIQYF. CDR3 coding DNA: TGTGCCAGCAAACTCACGGGACTAGCGAGCATTCAGTACTTC.

This chain joins TRBV7-3 and TRBJ1-2; TRBD1 might be the D (6 bases). The CDR3 extends over 15 amino acids. Germline CDR1 SGHTA, CDR2 FQGTGA. Trimming shortened V by 1 base and J by 8 bases, and 17 bases separated the two germline ends. This chain's CDR3 is CASSLMPAGTGGYTF. The CDR3 DNA sequence: TGTGCCAGCAGCTTAATGCCTGCAGGCACAGGGGGCTACACCTTC.

The chain uses TRBV5-1 and TRBJ2-5; D gene unclear. V lost 0 bases, J lost 1 base, and 7 bases lay in between. Germline V CDR1 and CDR2: SGHRS, YFSETQ. CDR3 length: 14 amino acids. CDR3 protein: CASSLAVFQETQYF. DNA of the CDR3: TGCGCCAGCAGCTTGGCGGTGTTCCAAGAGACCCAGTACTTC.

The genes are TRBV10-1 and TRBJ2-2, with TRBD1 as a possible D gene (6 bases). Trimming pared 5 bases from V and 3 bases from J, leaving 10 bases between. Germline V CDR1 and CDR2: WNHNN, SYGVQD (reference sequence). The CDR3 length is 14 residues. CDR3 bases: TGCGCCAGCAGTTGGGGGCAAGACACCGGGGAGCTGTTTTTT. It specifies CASSWGQDTGELFF.

The V call is TRBV9, the J call TRBJ2-3; a possible D gene is TRBD1 (6 bases). Germline CDR1 is SGDLS and CDR2 is YYNGEE. This CDR3 region has 16 residues. Trimming stripped 3 bases from V and 4 bases from J, with 18 bases between. The chain's CDR3 is CASSGVRGFFPDTQYF. As DNA, the CDR3 is TGTGCCAGCAGCGGCGTCAGGGGTTTTTTCCCAGATACGCAGTATTTT.

This clone was counted once. At one boundary the junction diverges from the germline segment, which might be a read error. The chain links TRBV27 to TRBJ2-1; D is undetermined. The length of the CDR3 is 11 residues. Germline CDR1 reads MNHEY; CDR2 reads SMNVEV (reference sequence). CDR3 loop: CASSLGSLLVF. The CDR3 DNA sequence: TGTGCCAGCAGTTTAGGTAGCCTCCTTGTCTTC.

The chain couples TRBV6-5 to TRBJ2-1, with 7 bases identical to TRBD1. Germline CDR1 and CDR2: MNHEY and SVGAGI. The CDR3 extends over 12 amino acids. The ends lost 1 base at V and 10 bases at J; junction bases unmatched: 1. CDR3 amino acids: CASSYYRGEQFF. DNA for the CDR3: TGTGCCAGCAGTTACTACAGGGGAGAGCAGTTCTTC.